The present entry profiles one TCR beta chain with its context. The antigen is unknown. The study, taken as a whole, reports: The TCR gene usage of tumor memory CD4+ T cells clustered together with blood and lymph node memory CD4+ cells and with lymph node naive CD4+ cells. Tumor Tregs overlapped most with tumor, then blood, naive CD4+ cells.

Via MiXCR, TCRdb re-called the 5' RACE reads, giving one row per CDR3 protein. Of about 54,000 distinct CDR3 sequences in the sample, 15% to 20% are singletons; the top ten hold around 2.3%. This CDR3 is built from 16 residues. V shed 5 bases, J shed 3 bases, and the junction held 10 bases outside the gene matches. The sequence derives from a female donor with breast cancer. The chain joins TRBV12-3 or TRBV12-4 to TRBJ2-3, with 8 nucleotides matching TRBD1. Source material: naive CD4+ T cells sorted from blood. Subset of the sample: naive CD4+ T cells, CD4+CD45RA+CD25-. CDR3 sequence (DNA): TGTGCCAGCAGTCTCCCGACAGGGGCAGGGACAGATACGCAGTATTTT. This codes for CASSLPTGAGTDTQYF.